The 26 T cell receptor beta chains reported below all come from one sample, sequenced in a study of cytomegalovirus exposure and HLA in healthy donors. PCR employed 60 Vbeta and 13 Jbeta primers. Sequenced by immunoSEQ multiplex PCR; TCRdb stores in-frame clones only, minus some. The sample lists 100,000 to 150,000 clones, around 83% occurring once. The sequenced material came from PBMCs. The receptors were gathered from a girl under 10 years old in good health and CMV-seronegative.

The chain couples TRBV14 to TRBJ2-7; D might be TRBD2 (5 bases). This CDR3 spans 15 amino acids. Trimming removed 4 bases at V and 2 bases at J, with 15 bases between. CDR1 is SGHDN, CDR2 FVKESK, per germline. The CDR3: CASSPLIGKAYEQYF. CDR3 coding DNA: TGTGCCAGCAGCCCCTTGATCGGGAAGGCCTACGAGCAGTACTTC.

This chain connects TRBV11-2 to TRBJ1-1, with 9 bases that match TRBD1. The germline CDR1 and CDR2 sequences are SGHAT and FQNNGV. The CDR3 has 15 amino acids. Trimming cost V 6 bases and J 1 base; bases outside gene matches: 6. This CDR3 is CASSSRTGENTEAFF. The CDR3 DNA sequence: TGTGCCAGCAGTTCCCGGACAGGGGAGAACACTGAAGCTTTCTTT.

V is TRBV20-1 and J is TRBJ2-7, with D perhaps TRBD2 (5 bases). Per the germline V gene, CDR1 is DFQATT and CDR2 is SNEGSKA (reference sequence). The CDR3 sequence is 11 residues long. V was cut by 0 bases and J by 6 bases, with 6 bases left in between. The CDR3 protein is CSAREGVEQYF. DNA of the CDR3: TGCAGTGCTAGAGAGGGAGTCGAGCAGTACTTC.

The V call is TRBV7-9, the J call TRBJ2-1, with TRBD2 matching over 7 bases. Germline assignment: CDR1 SEHNR and CDR2 FQNEAQ (reference sequence). The J segment lost 9 bases and the V segment lost 0 bases, leaving 2 bases of the junction unmatched. There are 13 residues in the CDR3. The DNA of the CDR3 is TGTGCCAGCAGCTTAGCGGGAGGGTTTGAGCAGTTCTTC. Its translation: CASSLAGGFEQFF.

The chain combines TRBV19 with TRBJ2-3, with 13 bases lining up with TRBD2. Germline CDR1 and CDR2: LNHDA and SQIVND (reference sequence). The CDR3 covers 15 residues. V trimming: 8 bases; J trimming: 5 bases; junction bases outside the gene matches: 7. CDR3 bases: TGTGCCAGTTCCGGGACTAGCGGGAATATAGATACGCAGTATTTT. Translating it yields CASSGTSGNIDTQYF.

The chain couples TRBV6-6 to TRBJ2-1; D perhaps matches TRBD2 (5 bases). The V gene's germline CDR1 is MNHNY and CDR2 SVGAGI (reference sequence). CDR3 length: 15 amino acids. V dropped 2 bases and J dropped 0 bases, with 8 bases sitting between them. The CDR3 is CASSYEGSSYNEQFF. CDR3 DNA: TGTGCCAGCAGTTACGAAGGGAGCTCCTACAATGAGCAGTTCTTC.

The chain has TRBV20-1 and TRBJ2-3; D gene unclear. In germline, CDR1 is DFQATT, CDR2 SNEGSKA (reference sequence). The V end was cut by 6 bases, the J end by 1 base, with 5 bases between. This CDR3 has 11 residues. The CDR3 sequence: CSALGTDTQYF. CDR3 sequence (DNA): TGCAGTGCCCTCGGCACAGATACGCAGTATTTT.

V is TRBV6-7 and J is TRBJ1-1; 7 nucleotides line up with TRBD1. TRBV6-7 is annotated as an ORF whose role is uncertain. V was pared by 0 bases and J by 3 bases, with 7 bases of the junction left unmatched. This CDR3 has 16 amino acids. The CDR3 coding sequence is TGTGCCAGCAGTTACTCCACAGGGGAATGGGACACTGAAGCTTTCTTT. It encodes CASSYSTGEWDTEAFF.

This chain uses TRBV28 with TRBJ1-3; the match to TRBD1 covers 8 bases. The CDR3 consists of 13 residues. The V segment lost 7 bases and the J segment 4 bases; nucleotides outside the gene matches: 3. Per the germline V gene, CDR1 is MDHEN and CDR2 is SYDVKM. The CDR3 sequence is CASNTGGGNTIYF. The CDR3 DNA reads as TGTGCCAGCAATACAGGGGGAGGAAACACCATATATTTT.

The genes are TRBV4-2 and TRBJ2-7; TRBD2 aligns across 9 bases. The V and J ends lost 2 bases and 0 bases, in that order; junction bases with no gene match: 11. The germline V gene has CDR1 LGHNA and CDR2 YNFKEQ. The CDR3 has 18 residues. As DNA, the CDR3 is TGTGCCAGCAGCCAACTTGGTTCACCTAGCGGGGACTCCTACGAGCAGTACTTC. It is translated as CASSQLGSPSGDSYEQYF.

V and J are TRBV5-6 and TRBJ2-3, with 10 bases lining up with TRBD2. This CDR3 is built from 16 residues. Germline V gene data show CDR1 as SGHDT and CDR2 as YYEEEE. With 4 bases clipped from V and 8 bases from J, the junction kept 13 bases outside the gene matches. CDR3 in DNA: TGTGCCAGCAGCCTTGATATGGGCTCTAGCGGGGGTACGCAGTATTTT. Translation: CASSLDMGSSGGTQYF.

V usage is TRBV5-1 and J usage is TRBJ1-1; no reliable D call. CDR3 length: 14 residues. Trimming cost V 3 bases and J 2 bases, with 11 bases left between them. Germline loops: CDR1 SGHRS, CDR2 YFSETQ. CDR3 region: CASSSLAGNTEAFF. CDR3 sequence (DNA): TGCGCCAGCAGCTCCCTAGCGGGTAACACTGAAGCTTTCTTT.

The gene calls are TRBV14 and TRBJ1-2, with 7 positions matching TRBD1. In germline, CDR1 is SGHDN, CDR2 FVKESK. The V gene end was trimmed by 4 bases and the J gene end by 3 bases; junction bases not matched to a gene: 17. CDR3 length equals 18 residues. The CDR3 loop reads CASSPHAGGQRFDYGYTF. The CDR3 DNA follows: TGTGCCAGCAGCCCACACGCGGGGGGACAGCGGTTTGACTATGGCTACACCTTC.

This chain uses TRBV19 with TRBJ2-1, with 11 positions matching TRBD2. CDR3 length: 15 residues. Per germline, CDR1 LNHDA and CDR2 SQIVND (reference sequence). After removal of 5 bases from V and 6 bases from J, the junction contained 6 bases not matched to a gene. The CDR3 sequence is CASSPIAGGINEQFF. For the CDR3, the DNA is TGTGCCAGTAGTCCAATAGCGGGGGGGATCAATGAGCAGTTCTTC.

This clone was detected once. This sample also contains other DNA sequences that code for the same CDR3. The V gene is TRBV27, the J gene TRBJ2-2; D is possibly TRBD1 (5 bases). CDR3 size: 13 residues. The ends were cut back, 5 bases at V and 6 bases at J, with 10 bases in the middle. Germline V gene sequence: CDR1 MNHEY, CDR2 SMNVEV (reference sequence). CDR3 in DNA: TGTGCCAGCAGTCCCCCAGGGCCCGGGGAGCTGTTTTTT. Translation: CASSPPGPGELFF.

This clone was detected once. V gene TRBV4-3 combines with J gene TRBJ1-2; D unresolved. Germline V gene sequence: CDR1 LGHNA, CDR2 YSLEER. Trimming stripped 0 bases from V and 6 bases from J, with 14 bases between. The CDR3 has 15 residues. The CDR3 loop reads CASSQEQRARNGYTF. CDR3 in DNA: TGCGCCAGCAGCCAAGAGCAGCGAGCACGAAATGGCTACACCTTC.

The V call is TRBV13, the J call TRBJ2-5; TRBD2 matches 9 bases. The CDR3 totals 16 residues. Trimming removed 1 base from V and 1 base from J; junction bases left unmatched: 4. The V gene's germline CDR1 is PRHDT and CDR2 FYEKMQ (reference sequence). This CDR3 reads CASSLEELAGQETQYF. CDR3 in DNA: TGTGCCAGCAGCTTAGAGGAACTAGCGGGCCAAGAGACCCAGTACTTC.

This clone was seen once. The chain is built from TRBV19 and TRBJ2-5, with D possibly being TRBD1 (6 bases). CDR3 length: 14 amino acids. V lost 6 bases and J 4 bases, leaving 15 bases between the germline ends. The germline V gene has CDR1 LNHDA and CDR2 SQIVND (reference sequence). CDR3 region: CASSIQGSLETQYF. The CDR3 DNA is TGTGCCAGTAGCATACAGGGTTCCCTAGAGACCCAGTACTTC.

The J gene is TRBJ2-2, the V gene TRBV29-1; TRBD2 might be the D (5 bases). CDR1 SQVTM and CDR2 ANQGSEA come from the germline V gene. The CDR3 is 14 amino acids. V was trimmed by 0 bases and J by 5 bases, leaving 10 bases between them. The CDR3 sequence is CSVEDTRRTGELFF. The CDR3 DNA reads as TGCAGCGTTGAAGATACTAGAAGGACCGGGGAGCTGTTTTTT.

This clone was counted a single time. This sequence joins TRBV29-1 and TRBJ2-1, with 8 bases fitting TRBD2. CDR1 is SQVTM and CDR2 is ANQGSEA in the germline V gene. CDR3 length equals 15 residues. The J segment lost 2 bases and the V segment lost 2 bases, leaving 5 bases of the junction unmatched. The CDR3 coding sequence is TGCAGCGTTGAACCAACTAGCGGCGCCTACAATGAGCAGTTCTTC. As protein: CSVEPTSGAYNEQFF.

V usage is TRBV18 and J usage is TRBJ2-7; weak D call: TRBD2 (6 bases). Trimming took 4 bases from V and 4 from J, leaving 14 bases between them. The CDR3 is made up of 14 amino acids. Germline V gene data show CDR1 as KGHSH and CDR2 as LQKENI. The CDR3 here is CASSREVDGYEQYF. CDR3 DNA: TGTGCCAGCTCACGGGAGGTCGATGGGTACGAGCAGTACTTC.

This clone turned up a few times. The chain employs TRBV7-9 and TRBJ1-1; D is uncertain. Trimming removed 7 bases from V and 0 bases from J, with 6 bases in between. Germline V gene sequence: CDR1 SEHNR, CDR2 FQNEAQ (reference sequence). This CDR3 region has 12 residues. CDR3 amino acids: CASTPLNTEAFF. In nucleotides, the CDR3 is TGTGCCAGCACCCCGTTGAACACTGAAGCTTTCTTT. Supplemented by reference TRBV7-9 and TRBJ1-1, the full variable domain reads DTGVSQNPRHKITKRGQNVTFRCDPISEHNRLYWYRQTLGQGPEFLTYFQNEAQLEKSRLLSDRFSAERPKGSFSTLEIQRTEQGDSAMYLCASTPLNTEAFFGQGTRLTVV.

The V call is TRBV7-9, the J call TRBJ2-7; D is unresolved. CDR1 SEHNR and CDR2 FQNEAQ come from the germline V gene (reference sequence). The germline V and J ends were trimmed by 5 bases and 1 base, with 9 bases remaining between them. The CDR3 loop spans 13 amino acids. CDR3 loop: CASSATVSYEQYF. DNA of the CDR3: TGTGCCAGCAGCGCCACGGTTTCCTACGAGCAGTACTTC. Together with reference TRBV7-9 and TRBJ2-7, the CDR3 gives the full variable domain: DTGVSQNPRHKITKRGQNVTFRCDPISEHNRLYWYRQTLGQGPEFLTYFQNEAQLEKSRLLSDRFSAERPKGSFSTLEIQRTEQGDSAMYLCASSATVSYEQYFGPGTRLTVT.

The chain couples TRBV4-1 to TRBJ2-5; 9 nucleotides agree with TRBD1. V was clipped by 5 bases and J by 8 bases; unmatched bases: 18. CDR3 size: 17 residues. The germline V gene has CDR1 MGHRA and CDR2 YSYEKL. The CDR3 nucleotides are TGCGCCAGCAGCTCCCCAGGGTCCGGACAGGGGCAGGGCACCCAGTACTTC. The encoded protein is CASSSPGSGQGQGTQYF.

This rearrangement joins TRBV6-4 to TRBJ2-7; 7 bases agree with TRBD1. This CDR3 spans 15 amino acids. Germline V gives CDR1 MRHNA, CDR2 SNTAGT. V lost 2 bases and J lost 2; bases outside the gene matches: 6. The CDR3 here is CASSDPRTGAYEQYF. CDR3 sequence (DNA): TGTGCCAGCAGTGACCCAAGGACAGGCGCCTACGAGCAGTACTTC.

The gene calls are TRBV6-5 and TRBJ1-2; D not certain. The CDR3 totals 13 residues. Germline values: CDR1 MNHEY, CDR2 SVGAGI. The V end lost 5 bases, the J end lost 4 bases, and 11 bases lay between the germline ends. CDR3 protein: CASSLLGPYGYTF. The CDR3 DNA is TGTGCCAGCAGTCTGCTTGGGCCCTATGGCTACACCTTC.